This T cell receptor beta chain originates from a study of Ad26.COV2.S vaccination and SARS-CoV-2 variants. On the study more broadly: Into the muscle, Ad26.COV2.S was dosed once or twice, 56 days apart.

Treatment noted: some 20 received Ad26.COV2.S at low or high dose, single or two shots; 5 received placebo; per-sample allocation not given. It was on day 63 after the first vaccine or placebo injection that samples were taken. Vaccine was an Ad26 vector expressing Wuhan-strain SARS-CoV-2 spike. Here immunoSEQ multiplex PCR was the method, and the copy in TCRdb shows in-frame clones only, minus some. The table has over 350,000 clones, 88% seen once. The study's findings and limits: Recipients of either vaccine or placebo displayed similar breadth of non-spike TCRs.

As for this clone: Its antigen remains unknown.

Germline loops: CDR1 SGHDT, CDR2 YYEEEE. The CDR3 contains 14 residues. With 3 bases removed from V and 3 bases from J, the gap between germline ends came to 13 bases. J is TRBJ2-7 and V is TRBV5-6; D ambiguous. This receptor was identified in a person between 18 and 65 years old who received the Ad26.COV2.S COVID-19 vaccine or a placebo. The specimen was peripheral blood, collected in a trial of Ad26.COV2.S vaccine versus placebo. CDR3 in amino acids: CASSSGTWGYEQYF. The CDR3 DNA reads TGTGCCAGCAGCTCCGGCACGTGGGGCTACGAGCAGTACTTC.